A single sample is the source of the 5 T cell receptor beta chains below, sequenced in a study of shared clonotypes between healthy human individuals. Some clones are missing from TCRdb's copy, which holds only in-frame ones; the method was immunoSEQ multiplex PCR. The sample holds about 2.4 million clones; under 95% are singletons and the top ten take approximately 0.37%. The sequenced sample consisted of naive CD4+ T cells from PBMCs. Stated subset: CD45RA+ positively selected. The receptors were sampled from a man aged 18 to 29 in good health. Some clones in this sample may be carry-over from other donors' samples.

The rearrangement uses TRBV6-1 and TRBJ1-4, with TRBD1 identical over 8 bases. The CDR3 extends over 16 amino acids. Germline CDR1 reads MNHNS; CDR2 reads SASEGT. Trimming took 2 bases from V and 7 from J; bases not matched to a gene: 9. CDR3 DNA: TGTGCCAGCAGTGAATTGGCAGGGACAGGCAGTGAAAAACTGTTTTTT. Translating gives CASSELAGTGSEKLFF.

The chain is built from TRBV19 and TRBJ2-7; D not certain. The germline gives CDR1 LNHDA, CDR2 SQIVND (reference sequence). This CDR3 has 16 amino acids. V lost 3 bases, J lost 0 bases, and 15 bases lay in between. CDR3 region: CASSIGQAKSSYEQYF. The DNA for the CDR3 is TGTGCCAGTAGTATCGGTCAAGCGAAGAGCTCCTACGAGCAGTACTTC.

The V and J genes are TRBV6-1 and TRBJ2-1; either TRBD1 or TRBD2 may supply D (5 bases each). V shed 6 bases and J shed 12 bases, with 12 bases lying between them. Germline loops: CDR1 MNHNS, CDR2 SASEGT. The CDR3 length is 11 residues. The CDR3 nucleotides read TGTGCCAGCAGGGGGACCCAGTCGCAGTTCTTC. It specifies CASRGTQSQFF.

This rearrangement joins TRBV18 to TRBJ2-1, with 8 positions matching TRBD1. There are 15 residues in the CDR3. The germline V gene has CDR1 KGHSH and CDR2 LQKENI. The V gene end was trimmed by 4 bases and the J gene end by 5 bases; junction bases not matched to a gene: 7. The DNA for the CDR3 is TGTGCCAGCTCACTTGGACAGGGCAGGGACAATGAGCAGTTCTTC. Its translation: CASSLGQGRDNEQFF.

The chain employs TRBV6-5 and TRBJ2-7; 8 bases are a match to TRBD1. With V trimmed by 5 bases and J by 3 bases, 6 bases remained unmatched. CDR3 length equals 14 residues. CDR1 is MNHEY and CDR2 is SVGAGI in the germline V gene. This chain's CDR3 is CASSTRDRYYEQYF. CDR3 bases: TGTGCCAGCAGTACGCGGGACAGGTACTACGAGCAGTACTTC.